This T cell receptor beta chain was observed in a study of Ad26.COV2.S vaccination and SARS-CoV-2 variants. Study details: The vaccine Ad26.COV2.S was put into the muscle once, or twice with 56 days between.

This sample's treatment: roughly 18 received Ad26.COV2.S at low or high dose, single or two shots; several received placebo; per-sample allocation not given. Day 63 after the first vaccine or placebo injection was the time point for sampling. Within Boston, the person who donated was an adult of 18-55 years. Germline V gene lookup returns CDR1 SGHAT and CDR2 FQNNGV. CDR3 length: 13 amino acids. Trimming removed 2 bases from V and 2 bases from J, with 7 bases in between. This table comes from immunoSEQ multiplex PCR, and its TCRdb copy is limited to in-frame clones, with some not included. The sample contains about 350,000 clones, about 89% of which appear only once. Study results and limitations: Overall T cell responses may have been underestimated by the analyses of TCR breadth and depth. Responses of spike-specific T cells (both CD8+ and CD4+) reportedly showed substantial breadth after vaccination.

This clone was detected only a few times. Its antigen is still unknown. The J gene is TRBJ2-7, the V gene TRBV11-2, with no clear D. The TCR comes from a person between 18 and 65 years old who received the Ad26.COV2.S COVID-19 vaccine or a placebo. The source material was peripheral blood, sampled in a trial of Ad26.COV2.S vaccine versus placebo. CDR3 nucleotides: TGTGCCAGCAGCTTAACAGAAGCCTACGAGCAGTACTTC. Amino acid sequence: CASSLTEAYEQYF.